Listed below are T cell receptor beta chains from one sample, sequenced in a study of patients and donors after allogeneic stem cell transplantation. TCRdb reprocessed the RT-PCR reads with MiXCR, giving one entry per CDR3 protein. Of about a million distinct CDR3 sequences detected, more than 15% appear once; the ten largest clones hold around 5.5%. Sequences were obtained from blood, either unsorted or a sorted T cell fraction (not recorded which). All receptors derive from a human donor who was either an allogeneic HSCT recipient or a stem cell or donor lymphocyte infusion donor (not recorded which). It is not recorded whose cells these are; they may come from a transplant donor. Each CDR3 is given with its conserved first and last residue. The D gene is left open where the match is weak. Clone size, where shown, is once, few, many, or a class for clones that have expanded.

V: TRBV12-3/TRBV12-4; D: -; size: -; J: TRBJ2-3; CDR3: CASSPRVISTDTQYF; DNA: TGTGCCAGCAGCCCCCGCGTAATTAGCACAGATACGCAGTATTTT
V: TRBV6-5; D: TRBD2; size: -; J: TRBJ2-1; CDR3: CASSSGGASYNEQFF; DNA: TGTGCCAGCAGTTCCGGGGGGGCCTCCTACAATGAGCAGTTCTTC
V: TRBV20-1; D: -; size: -; J: TRBJ2-5; CDR3: CSASGTAGETQYF; DNA: TGCAGTGCCAGCGGGACAGCCGGAGAGACCCAGTACTTC
V: TRBV12-3/TRBV12-4; D: -; size: -; J: TRBJ1-1; CDR3: CASSIAVGTEAFF; DNA: TGTGCCAGCAGTATCGCGGTGGGCACTGAAGCTTTCTTT
V: TRBV20-1; D: TRBD1; size: few; J: TRBJ2-3; CDR3: CSAGQGRGDTQYF; DNA: TGCAGTGCTGGACAGGGTCGGGGAGATACGCAGTATTTT
V: TRBV15; D: -; size: -; J: TRBJ1-1; CDR3: CATSRDSLNTEAFF; DNA: TGTGCCACCAGCAGGGACAGCTTGAACACTGAAGCTTTCTTT
V: TRBV28; D: -; size: -; J: TRBJ2-1; CDR3: CASSFPGPLQEQFF; DNA: TGTGCCAGCAGTTTTCCTGGCCCTTTACAGGAGCAGTTCTTC
V: TRBV7-9; D: -; size: -; J: TRBJ1-2; CDR3: CASSLVRGAQRYGYTF; DNA: TGTGCCAGCAGCTTAGTTCGGGGGGCGCAGAGATATGGCTACACCTTC
V: TRBV5-1; D: -; size: few; J: TRBJ2-5; CDR3: CASRKYQGPGETQYF; DNA: TGCGCCAGCAGAAAATACCAGGGTCCGGGAGAGACCCAGTACTTC
V: TRBV6-1; D: -; size: -; J: TRBJ2-7; CDR3: CASSEAGGGAAVYEQYF; DNA: TGTGCCAGCAGTGAAGCTGGTGGGGGGGCGGCAGTATACGAGCAGTACTTC
V: TRBV12-3/TRBV12-4; D: TRBD1; size: -; J: TRBJ2-7; CDR3: CASSPGYRGYEQYF; DNA: TGTGCCAGCAGCCCAGGGTACAGGGGCTACGAGCAGTACTTC
V: TRBV4-2; D: TRBD2; size: few; J: TRBJ2-1; CDR3: CASSQYLTSGVGNEQFF; DNA: TGTGCCAGCAGCCAGTACCTTACTAGCGGGGTGGGGAATGAGCAGTTCTTC
V: TRBV27; D: TRBD2; size: few; J: TRBJ2-5; CDR3: CASSPTSGGLQETQYF; DNA: TGTGCCAGCAGTCCCACTAGCGGGGGATTACAAGAGACCCAGTACTTC
V: TRBV4-1; D: TRBD1; size: many; J: TRBJ2-1; CDR3: CASSQGDSYNEQFF; DNA: TGCGCCAGCAGCCAGGGGGACAGCTACAATGAGCAGTTCTTC
V: TRBV3-1; D: TRBD2; size: few; J: TRBJ2-1; CDR3: CASSPGGLDNNEQFF; DNA: TGTGCCAGCAGCCCGGGGGGACTAGATAACAATGAGCAGTTCTTC
V: TRBV2; D: -; size: few; J: TRBJ1-6; CDR3: CASTNSPNSPLHF; DNA: TGTGCCAGCACTAACAGCCCCAATTCACCCCTCCACTTT
V: TRBV5-4; D: -; size: -; J: TRBJ1-2; CDR3: CASSLLGGDYGYTF; DNA: TGTGCCAGCAGCTTGCTGGGGGGAGACTATGGCTACACCTTC
V: TRBV20-1; D: TRBD1; size: few; J: TRBJ1-6; CDR3: CSARGDRRSPLHF; DNA: TGCAGTGCTAGAGGGGACAGGCGATCACCCCTCCACTTT
V: TRBV9; D: -; size: -; J: TRBJ1-1; CDR3: CASSVGWAPNTEAFF; DNA: TGTGCCAGCAGCGTAGGGTGGGCCCCTAACACTGAAGCTTTCTTT
V: TRBV6-2/TRBV6-3; D: -; size: -; J: TRBJ1-5; CDR3: CASSYSNVRQGNQPQHF; DNA: TGTGCCAGCAGTTACTCGAATGTTCGGCAGGGGAATCAGCCCCAGCATTTT
V: TRBV20-1; D: -; size: -; J: TRBJ2-7; CDR3: CSARAYTGTAYEQYF; DNA: TGCAGTGCTAGGGCTTATACAGGGACGGCATACGAGCAGTACTTC
V: TRBV20-1; D: TRBD1; size: -; J: TRBJ2-4; CDR3: CSARGTGAVIQYF; DNA: TGCAGTGCTAGGGGGACAGGGGCCGTCATTCAGTACTTC
V: TRBV6-1; D: TRBD1; size: -; J: TRBJ2-7; CDR3: CASSRGQAAYEQYF; DNA: TGTGCCAGCAGCCGCGGACAGGCGGCCTACGAGCAGTACTTC
V: TRBV14; D: -; size: -; J: TRBJ2-2; CDR3: CASSQVGRPTGELFF; DNA: TGTGCCAGCAGCCAAGTCGGCAGGCCCACCGGGGAGCTGTTTTTT
V: TRBV11-2; D: -; size: few; J: TRBJ1-1; CDR3: CASSLPPASNTEAFF; DNA: TGTGCCAGCAGCCTCCCCCCAGCCTCTAACACTGAAGCTTTCTTT
V: TRBV20-1; D: -; size: -; J: TRBJ1-2; CDR3: CSALAAANYGYTF; DNA: TGCAGTGCTCTAGCTGCAGCTAACTATGGCTACACCTTC
V: TRBV27; D: TRBD1; size: -; J: TRBJ2-7; CDR3: CASSDRGGSEQYF; DNA: TGTGCCAGCAGTGACAGGGGTGGGAGCGAGCAGTACTTC
V: TRBV29-1; D: -; size: few; J: TRBJ2-7; CDR3: CSVEAQDRPYEQYF; DNA: TGCAGCGTTGAGGCTCAGGACAGACCCTACGAGCAGTACTTC
V: TRBV19; D: -; size: few; J: TRBJ1-1; CDR3: CASSMGGRNTEAFF; DNA: TGTGCCAGTAGTATGGGGGGTCGGAACACTGAAGCTTTCTTT
V: TRBV20-1; D: -; size: -; J: TRBJ2-5; CDR3: CSARDRKGQKETQYF; DNA: TGCAGTGCTAGAGATCGAAAGGGACAAAAAGAGACCCAGTACTTC
V: TRBV30; D: -; size: -; J: TRBJ1-1; CDR3: CAWSVRASTEAFF; DNA: TGTGCCTGGAGTGTACGGGCCTCCACTGAAGCTTTCTTT
V: TRBV10-3; D: -; size: -; J: TRBJ2-7; CDR3: CAISVGDTYEQYF; DNA: TGTGCCATCAGTGTCGGCGATACCTACGAGCAGTACTTC
V: TRBV18; D: -; size: few; J: TRBJ2-5; CDR3: CASSPPGSQNQETQYF; DNA: TGTGCCAGCTCACCACCGGGGTCACAGAACCAAGAGACCCAGTACTTC
V: TRBV5-1; D: TRBD1; size: many; J: TRBJ2-3; CDR3: CASSLNRGHVNTQYF; DNA: TGCGCCAGCAGCTTGAACAGGGGGCACGTGAATACGCAGTATTTT
V: TRBV29-1; D: -; size: -; J: TRBJ1-4; CDR3: CSVEDSATNEKLFF; DNA: TGCAGCGTAGAAGACAGCGCAACTAATGAAAAACTGTTTTTT
V: TRBV4-1; D: TRBD2; size: few; J: TRBJ2-5; CDR3: CASSQDRDSHGRPQYF; DNA: TGCGCCAGCAGCCAAGATAGGGACTCCCACGGGAGGCCCCAGTACTTC
V: TRBV9; D: TRBD2; size: -; J: TRBJ2-3; CDR3: CASSQSPSGGTDTQYF; DNA: TGTGCCAGCAGCCAAAGTCCTAGCGGTGGCACAGATACGCAGTATTTT
V: TRBV11-2; D: TRBD2; size: few; J: TRBJ2-1; CDR3: CASSLDSGIAGGPGNEQFF; DNA: TGTGCCAGCAGCTTAGATTCGGGGATAGCGGGAGGGCCGGGGAATGAGCAGTTCTTC
V: TRBV6-5; D: -; size: -; J: TRBJ2-4; CDR3: CASSSGPSGIQYF; DNA: TGTGCCAGCAGTTCTGGGCCCTCGGGCATTCAGTACTTC
V: TRBV6-1; D: -; size: many; J: TRBJ2-7; CDR3: CASSAGLSSYEQYF; DNA: TGTGCCAGCAGCGCGGGACTCAGCTCCTACGAGCAGTACTTC
V: TRBV5-7; D: -; size: -; J: TRBJ2-1; CDR3: CASSLRPSSYNEQFF; DNA: TGTGCCAGCAGCTTGCGTCCGAGTTCATACAATGAGCAGTTCTTC
V: TRBV7-2; D: TRBD2; size: few; J: TRBJ2-3; CDR3: CASSRLAGGGSTDTQYF; DNA: TGTGCCAGCAGTCGACTAGCGGGGGGAGGTAGCACAGATACGCAGTATTTT
V: TRBV12-3/TRBV12-4; D: TRBD2; size: many; J: TRBJ2-1; CDR3: CASSFANLAGGGNEQFF; DNA: TGTGCCAGCAGTTTTGCCAACCTAGCGGGGGGTGGGAATGAGCAGTTCTTC
V: TRBV12-3/TRBV12-4; D: -; size: -; J: TRBJ2-3; CDR3: CASSPTPHTQYF; DNA: TGTGCCAGCAGCCCAACGCCGCATACGCAGTATTTT
V: TRBV27; D: -; size: few; J: TRBJ1-5; CDR3: CASSFAAVTSNQPQHF; DNA: TGTGCCAGCAGTTTCGCCGCAGTCACGAGCAATCAGCCCCAGCATTTT
V: TRBV5-1; D: TRBD2; size: -; J: TRBJ2-1; CDR3: CASSWGTSGELDNEQFF; DNA: TGCGCCAGCAGCTGGGGGACTAGCGGAGAGCTTGACAATGAGCAGTTCTTC
V: TRBV7-2; D: -; size: -; J: TRBJ1-1; CDR3: CASSYGGSNTEAFF; DNA: TGTGCCAGCAGCTACGGGGGCTCCAACACTGAAGCTTTCTTT
V: TRBV14; D: TRBD2; size: -; J: TRBJ2-5; CDR3: CASTSTGSGSTETQYF; DNA: TGTGCCAGCACGTCAACGGGCAGCGGGAGTACCGAGACCCAGTACTTC
V: TRBV4-1; D: -; size: few; J: TRBJ1-3; CDR3: CASSQRDQGGNTIYF; DNA: TGCGCCAGCAGCCAAAGAGACCAGGGTGGAAACACCATATATTTT
V: TRBV20-1; D: TRBD2; size: -; J: TRBJ2-3; CDR3: CSARPSGITDTQYF; DNA: TGCAGTGCTAGACCTAGCGGGATTACAGATACGCAGTATTTT
V: TRBV20-1; D: -; size: few; J: TRBJ2-3; CDR3: CSAHPVGQKTDTQYF; DNA: TGCAGTGCCCACCCGGTAGGGCAGAAGACAGATACGCAGTATTTT
V: TRBV14; D: -; size: -; J: TRBJ1-2; CDR3: CASSQEGIYGYTF; DNA: TGTGCCAGCAGCCAAGAAGGGATCTATGGCTACACCTTC